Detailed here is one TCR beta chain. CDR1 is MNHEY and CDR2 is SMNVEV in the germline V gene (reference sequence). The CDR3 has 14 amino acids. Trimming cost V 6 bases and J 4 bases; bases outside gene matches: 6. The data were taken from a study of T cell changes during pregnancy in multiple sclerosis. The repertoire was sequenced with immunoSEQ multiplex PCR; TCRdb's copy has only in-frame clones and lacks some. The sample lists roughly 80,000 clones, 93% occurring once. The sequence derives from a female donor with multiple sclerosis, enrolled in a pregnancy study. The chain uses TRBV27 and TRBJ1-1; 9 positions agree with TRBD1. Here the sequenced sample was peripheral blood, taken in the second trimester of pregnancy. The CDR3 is CASRFRTGATEAFF. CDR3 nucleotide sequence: TGTGCCAGCAGATTCCGGACAGGGGCCACTGAAGCTTTCTTT.